This TCR beta chain was documented in a study of molecular identifiers for immune sequencing clone quantification. Remarks on this clonotype: Its antigen is not identified.

TCRdb used MiXCR to reprocess the PCR reads, holding one entry per CDR3 protein. Of 85,000 to 100,000 distinct CDR3 sequences detected, 21% appear once; the ten largest clones hold more than 0.85%. The germline V gene has CDR1 LNHNV and CDR2 YYDKDF (reference sequence). The CDR3 runs 14 residues. The V gene end was trimmed by 5 bases and the J gene end by 10 bases; junction bases not matched to a gene: 10. General observations from the study: Highly expanded clones may be undercounted when identical TCR molecules share barcodes. Detection of one spiked Jurkat cell's TCR RNA reportedly worked in some 980,000 naive cells.

The receptor comes from a human donor in good health. Some libraries in this study had Jurkat cell RNA spiked in. Sequenced sample: naive CD8+ T cells from blood, with Jurkat cell RNA spiked in. The sample's subset: FACS-sorted CD8+CD4-CCR7+CD45RA+ naive T cells. V and J are TRBV15 and TRBJ2-1, with TRBD1 identical over 8 bases. The CDR3 protein is CATSERGQGVEQFF. In DNA form, the CDR3 reads TGTGCCACCAGCGAAAGAGGACAGGGAGTGGAGCAGTTCTTC.